Given below is one T cell receptor beta chain in context. Its antigen is unknown. No quality values exist for individual bases; no much larger clone is one base distant. This sample was taken from a study of tissue T cells after allogeneic stem cell transplantation (dated by TCRdb to between 2021 and 2022). Describing the broader study: Every GVHD patient received a graft from a donor; several grafts were unmodified and three were CD34-selected to deplete T cells. When multiple samples of a tissue existed, pathologist review of H&E sections prioritized samples with histologically apparent lymphocytes for sequencing. The human part of the study was a prospective observational study with no blinding and no randomization. The study profiled TCR beta repertoires across many tissues from research autopsies of patients with and without GVHD, plus mouse models of GVHD. What the authors observed across the whole study: Not many T cell clones showed up in more than one patient, yet clustering based on motifs uncovered repertoire signatures that were shared across patients in a tissue-specific way. Within patients, how anatomically similar tissues were was a major factor shaping TCR repertoire composition, regardless of disease or transplant status. Blood and spleen T cells captured only a limited portion of the TCR repertoire detected in tissues, in both patients and mice. The patient cohort was small and clinically heterogeneous, and sampling depth was acknowledged as a limitation. The study did not establish which tissue TCRs were alloreactive or antigen-specific, and some clones may have been host cells that persisted.

The sample's time point label is to be understood as: human tissue collected at research (rapid) autopsy. Over a roughly 3-year period, a research-autopsy study prospectively enrolled under ten adult allo-HCT recipients who had steroid-refractory GVHD. All GVHD patients had gastrointestinal GVHD and received several lines of GVHD-directed therapy; roughly five also had skin involvement. Autopsy tissues, which were obtained after a median post-mortem interval of approximately 9.8 hours, included GI sites from esophagus to rectum, liver, skin and lymphoid organs including spleen. Autopsy specimens were bisected, with one portion flash-frozen in liquid nitrogen and the remainder formalin-fixed, and GI outer muscle layers were removed. Genomic DNA was extracted from frozen tissues using the Mag-Bind Blood & Tissue DNA HDQ 96 Kit on a Chemagic 360 or the DNeasy Blood & Tissue Kit. Because of concern about red blood cell contamination, extracted DNA underwent additional purification with the Genomic DNA Clean & Concentrator-25 kit.

The library was obtained by the immunoSEQ multiplex PCR assay. Adaptive Biotechnologies performed TCRbeta CDR3 sequencing at survey depth and reported CDR3 sequences, V/J genes, productive frequency, and template counts. TCR beta CDR3 regions were amplified from genomic DNA rather than RNA. The original methods were these. Jensen-Shannon divergence was used to quantify pairwise repertoire overlap between tissues, with a value of 1 indicating complete divergence and a value of 0 indicating identical repertoires. Tissues were clustered by single-linkage agglomerative hierarchical clustering of pairwise JSD values, and the clustering results were displayed as dendrograms. GLIPH2 was run on all patient samples with simulation_depth 1000, kmer_min_depth 3, cdr3_length_cutoff 8, keeping groups with more than two unique CDR3s. A standardized tissue-overlap score was calculated by extrapolating Jaccard GLIPH-group overlap across patients to a standard repertoire size of 1000 clones. Associations of diversity with clinical or experimental variables used linear mixed-effect models with tissue fixed effects and individual random effects. TCRdb obtained this table from immuneACCESS and retained in-frame rearrangements with V and J assigned. These tables miss some clones; where compared with another copy, unresolved V genes account for less than half of the shortfall, and the remainder is unexplained. V, J and clone size are those of that table, while D and trimming were read from the DNA. In all, the sample holds around 2,700 clones, and approximately 59% of those were seen once. The ten biggest clones cover roughly 15% of the sample.

From cysteine to phenylalanine, the CDR3 is 15 amino acids long. The entry retains the CDR3 DNA only, 45 bases that are in frame from base 1. This material consisted of ascending colon tissue, taken at autopsy. The receptor comes from an older male patient with steroid-refractory graft-versus-host disease after an allogeneic stem cell transplant. Following transplantation, T cells from the graft donor may be among those present. The chain was built from TRBV21-1 and TRBJ1-1. TRBV21-1 is a pseudogene segment. The nucleotide sequence reads TGTGCCAGCAGCATGGTGTGTCGAGGAGGAACTGAAGCTTTCTTT. It codes for CASSMVCRGGTEAFF.